Presented here are 22 T cell receptor beta chains from one specimen sequenced in a study of CD8 T cells in ankylosing spondylitis. TCRdb passed the 5' RACE reads through MiXCR, listing each CDR3 protein once. The sample lists about 240,000 distinct CDR3 sequences, 8.6% occurring once. Sequences were obtained from blood, either unsorted or a sorted T cell fraction (not recorded which). These TCRs come from a male donor with ankylosing spondylitis or in good health (not recorded which).

This chain links TRBV28 with TRBJ2-7; the match to TRBD1 covers 7 bases. J was trimmed by 1 base and V by 5 bases; bases with no gene match: 5. CDR3 length equals 14 residues. Germline assignment: CDR1 MDHEN and CDR2 SYDVKM. CDR3 nucleotides: TGTGCCAGCAGTCTCCTGACAGGGTCCTACGAGCAGTACTTC. Its protein is CASSLLTGSYEQYF.

This clonotype was recorded at least ten times. The rearrangement uses TRBV7-2 and TRBJ2-7, with D possibly being TRBD1 or TRBD2 (5 bases each). The CDR3 runs to 15 residues. Germline values: CDR1 SGHTA, CDR2 FQGNSA. The V and J ends lost 1 base and 3 bases respectively, with 13 bases between them. CDR3 bases: TGTGCCAGCAGCTTAGTGGGGACGGGCCTCTACGAGCAGTACTTC. It is translated as CASSLVGTGLYEQYF.

The chain combines TRBV29-1 with TRBJ1-1; D remains unclear. Germline V CDR1 and CDR2: SQVTM, ANQGSEA. The CDR3 runs to 14 residues. Trimming took off 1 base at V and 6 bases at J, with 15 bases between the two ends. CDR3 sequence (DNA): TGCAGCGTTGAAGGCTTGCCTTATAGGGCTGAAGCTTTCTTT. This encodes CSVEGLPYRAEAFF.

This clonotype was observed many times. The chain couples TRBV7-6 to TRBJ1-5; 7 bases line up with TRBD1. Germline assignment: CDR1 SGHVS and CDR2 FNYEAQ. The V gene end was trimmed by 2 bases and the J gene end by 5 bases; junction bases not matched to a gene: 15. The CDR3 is 18 residues long. The CDR3 region has the DNA TGTGCCAGCAGCTTATTACCGCAGGGGGTGGGGCGTGATCAGCCCCAGCATTTT. It yields the protein CASSLLPQGVGRDQPQHF.

This clonotype has a count of ten or more. V usage is TRBV12-3 or TRBV12-4 and J usage is TRBJ2-7; D gene unclear. CDR3 length: 15 amino acids. Trimming took 0 bases from V and 0 from J, leaving 9 bases between them. CDR3 residues: CASSLADLSSYEQYF. The CDR3 coding sequence is TGTGCCAGCAGTTTAGCGGATCTGAGCTCCTACGAGCAGTACTTC.

This clonotype was found many times. The chain joins TRBV15 to TRBJ1-2; D may be TRBD1 (6 bases). V lost 0 bases and J lost 3, with 11 bases in between. The CDR3 length is 15 residues. CDR1 LNHNV and CDR2 YYDKDF come from the germline V gene (reference sequence). CDR3 nucleotides: TGTGCCACCAGCAGAGATTGGGGGGGGCACTATGGCTACACCTTC. Its protein product is CATSRDWGGHYGYTF. Full variable domain (outside the CDR3, taken from reference TRBV15 and TRBJ1-2): DAMVIQNPRYQVTQFGKPVTLSCSQTLNHNVMYWYQQKSSQAPKLLFHYYDKDFNNEADTPDNFQSRRPNTSFCFLDIRSPGLGDTAMYLCATSRDWGGHYGYTFGSGTRLTVV.

This clonotype was detected ten times or more. The chain employs TRBV12-3 or TRBV12-4 and TRBJ2-3; 11 positions agree with TRBD2. The CDR3 loop spans 18 amino acids. With 3 bases clipped from V and 3 bases from J, the junction kept 11 bases outside the gene matches. The CDR3: CASSLVAGGPLGTDTQYF. DNA for the CDR3: TGTGCCAGCAGTTTGGTAGCGGGGGGGCCTCTCGGTACAGATACGCAGTATTTT.

This clonotype came up many times. The V gene is TRBV24-1, the J gene TRBJ2-1, with 8 nucleotides matching TRBD1. In germline, CDR1 is KGHDR, CDR2 SFDVKD. CDR3 length: 16 residues. Unmatched junction bases numbered 14, after V lost 5 bases and J lost 9 bases. CDR3 sequence: CATSGTGRNLMGEQFF. The CDR3 DNA reads TGTGCCACCAGTGGGACAGGGAGGAATTTGATGGGTGAGCAGTTCTTC.

This clonotype was picked up many times. The germline gene is not matched at one end of the junction; a read error may be the cause. The genes are TRBV7-7 and TRBJ2-6; 10 bases align to TRBD1. CDR1 is SSHAT, CDR2 FNYEAQ, per germline (reference sequence). The CDR3 contains 19 residues. The CDR3: CASSSLRTGGNSGANVLTF. The CDR3 DNA is TGTGCTAGCAGCTCACTTCGGACAGGGGGAAACTCTGGGGCCAACGTCCTGACTTTC. Full variable domain (rest looked up from reference TRBV7-7 and TRBJ2-6): GAGVSQSPRYKVTKRGQDVTLRCDPISSHATLYWYQQALGQGPEFLTYFNYEAQPDKSGLPSDRFSAERPEGSISTLTIQRTEQRDSAMYRCASSSLRTGGNSGANVLTFGAGSRLTVL.

This sequence joins TRBV7-9 and TRBJ2-7; tentatively, D is TRBD1 or TRBD2 (5 bases each). The V and J ends lost 5 bases and 2 bases respectively, with 13 bases between them. The CDR3 is 14 residues long. Germline V gene lookup returns CDR1 SEHNR and CDR2 FQNEAQ (reference sequence). The CDR3 here is CASSRDQGAYEQYF. CDR3 nucleotide sequence: TGTGCCAGCAGCCGGGACCAAGGTGCCTACGAGCAGTACTTC.

The gene calls are TRBV5-1 and TRBJ1-1; D gene uncertain. Trimming left V 2 bases short and J 0 bases short, with 17 bases between. From germline, CDR1 is SGHRS and CDR2 YFSETQ. The CDR3 is 17 amino acids. The chain's CDR3 is CASSLLTQESLNTEAFF. The CDR3, as DNA: TGCGCCAGCAGCTTATTAACCCAAGAGTCTCTGAACACTGAAGCTTTCTTT. Full variable domain (rest looked up from reference TRBV5-1 and TRBJ1-1): KAGVTQTPRYLIKTRGQQVTLSCSPISGHRSVSWYQQTPGQGLQFLFEYFSETQRNKGNFPGRFSGRQFSNSRSEMNVSTLELGDSALYLCASSLLTQESLNTEAFFGQGTRLTVV.

The chain recombines TRBV2 with TRBJ1-1; D call uncertain. The CDR3 contains 13 residues. Germline V gene data show CDR1 as SNHLY and CDR2 as FYNNEI. With 5 bases removed from V and 3 bases from J, the gap between germline ends came to 10 bases. The CDR3 spells CASSTRGDTEAFF. The CDR3 bases are TGTGCCAGCAGTACACGCGGAGACACTGAAGCTTTCTTT.

In its sample, this clonotype was seen many times. V is TRBV20-1 and J is TRBJ1-2, with 7 bases fitting TRBD1. J gave up 4 bases and V 1 base, and 9 bases lay outside the gene matches. From germline, CDR1 is DFQATT and CDR2 SNEGSKA (reference sequence). The CDR3 consists of 15 residues. The CDR3 DNA follows: TGCAGTGCTAGAGGCCCCGAAGGGGGCTTCTATGGCTACACCTTC. This codes for CSARGPEGGFYGYTF.

A few counts support this clonotype. The rearrangement links TRBV20-1 to TRBJ1-2; D gene uncertain. V gave up 1 base and J gave up 7 bases, with 10 bases separating them. The CDR3 sequence is 12 residues long. Germline CDR1 is DFQATT and CDR2 is SNEGSKA (reference sequence). CDR3 in amino acids: CSARVGRSGYTF. CDR3 nucleotide sequence: TGCAGTGCTAGAGTGGGCAGGTCTGGCTACACCTTC.

This clonotype was seen repeatedly, ten times or more. The V call is TRBV5-5, the J call TRBJ1-5; 9 nucleotides line up with TRBD1. The length of the CDR3 is 15 residues. The germline CDR1 and CDR2 sequences are SGHKS and YYEKEE (reference sequence). With 0 bases clipped from V and 6 bases from J, the junction kept 4 bases outside the gene matches. CDR3 DNA: TGTGCCAGCAGCTTGGGTCGGACAGGGGCTCAGCCCCAGCATTTT. Translating gives CASSLGRTGAQPQHF.

This clonotype was seen at least ten times. The chain carries TRBV12-3 or TRBV12-4 and TRBJ2-7; the D is unclear. V was shortened by 1 base and J by 2 bases, with 12 bases between the two germline ends. CDR3 length equals 15 residues. The CDR3 sequence is CASSLGVRITYEQYF. The CDR3 DNA reads as TGTGCCAGCAGTTTAGGTGTACGGATTACCTACGAGCAGTACTTC.

This clonotype was counted ten times or more. The chain carries TRBV29-1 and TRBJ2-1; D is unclear. The CDR3 has 13 residues. CDR1 is SQVTM and CDR2 is ANQGSEA in the germline V gene. The ends were cut back, 0 bases at V and 4 bases at J, with 7 bases in the middle. DNA for the CDR3: TGCAGCGTTGAAGACATCAAGTACAATGAGCAGTTCTTC. It specifies CSVEDIKYNEQFF.

This chain links TRBV20-1 with TRBJ2-3; D is undetermined. The CDR3 totals 13 residues. The V end was cut by 0 bases, the J end by 2 bases, with 6 bases between. CDR1 and CDR2 from the germline V gene are DFQATT and SNEGSKA (reference sequence). This CDR3 is CSAREDNTDTQYF. DNA for the CDR3: TGCAGTGCTAGAGAAGATAACACAGATACGCAGTATTTT.

This clonotype was seen many times. The J gene is TRBJ2-7, the V gene TRBV25-1; tentatively, D is TRBD1 or TRBD2 (5 bases each). Trimming cost V 3 bases and J 4 bases, with 13 bases left between them. The CDR3 is 14 amino acids. Per germline, CDR1 MGHDK and CDR2 SYGVNS. CDR3 region: CASSDRRTRYEQYF. The CDR3, as DNA: TGTGCCAGCAGTGATAGGAGGACAAGATACGAGCAGTACTTC.

Comments on this clonotype: The CDR3 end shows no conserved phenylalanine or tryptophan, and so a read error is likely. The CDR3 nucleotides are TGTGCCAGCAGCCCTTCCTTCGGGGGGCTAGCGGGAGAAGAGCAGTACCTC. Protein product: CASSPSFGGLAGEEQYL. The chain couples TRBV4-2 to TRBJ2-7; TRBD2 matches at 10 bases. The CDR3 is 17 amino acids. CDR1 and CDR2 from the germline V gene are LGHNA and YNFKEQ. Trimming at V came to 4 bases and at J to 7 bases, leaving 16 bases not matched to a gene.

This clonotype was seen ten or more times. CDR3 protein: CAIRDSGANVLTF. In nucleotides, the CDR3 is TGTGCCATCAGAGACTCTGGGGCCAACGTCCTGACTTTC. The chain couples TRBV10-3 to TRBJ2-6; D gene ambiguous. The CDR3 totals 13 residues. The germline V and J ends were trimmed by 6 bases and 0 bases, with 3 bases remaining between them. Germline CDR1 is ENHRY and CDR2 is SYGVKD.

Remarks on this clonotype: A much larger clone differs by one base, so this may be a read error. The gene calls are TRBV20-1 and TRBJ1-5; no reliable D call. The CDR3 totals 14 residues. Per germline, CDR1 DFQATT and CDR2 SNEGSKA (reference sequence). Trimming removed 7 bases at V and 3 bases at J, with 16 bases between. The CDR3 DNA reads TGCAGTGGGCTGGAGATTGGATTCAATCAGCCCCAGCATTTT. It specifies CSGLEIGFNQPQHF.